The 23 T cell receptor beta chains below were found in one sample sequenced in a study of immune evolution from preneoplasia to lung adenocarcinoma. The method was immunoSEQ multiplex PCR; TCRdb's version includes in-frame clones alone and lacks a portion of them. The sample consists of approximately 14,000 clones, over 65% of them appearing once. Material: FFPE minimally invasive lung adenocarcinoma tissue. The origin of the receptors is a person aged 60-79 years with lung adenocarcinoma.

This chain connects TRBV7-3 to TRBJ2-2; no firm D call. The CDR3 covers 15 residues. Looked up from germline, CDR1 is SGHTA and CDR2 is FQGTGA. V lost 6 bases, J lost 4 bases, and 15 bases lay in between. The CDR3 reads CASSPRSFGTGELFF. The CDR3 DNA sequence: TGTGCCAGCAGTCCTAGGAGTTTCGGCACCGGGGAGCTGTTTTTT.

The V and J genes are TRBV5-7 and TRBJ2-7, with 7 bases fitting TRBD1. TRBV5-7 qualifies as an ORF whose function is uncertain. The CDR3 sequence is 16 residues long. The V and J ends lost 2 bases and 1 base, in that order; junction bases with no gene match: 9. Written as DNA, the CDR3 is TGTGCCAGCAGCTTTCGAGACAGGGTTTTGTCCTACGAGCAGTACTTC. This codes for CASSFRDRVLSYEQYF.

The CDR3 sequence is CASSEGGPGSSSPLHF. DNA of the CDR3: TGTGCCAGCAGTGAGGGGGGACCCGGCAGCAGCTCACCCCTCCACTTT. The genes are TRBV6-1 and TRBJ1-6; possible D gene TRBD1, 5 bases. In germline, CDR1 is MNHNS, CDR2 SASEGT. This CDR3 comprises 16 residues. V was clipped by 3 bases and J by 10 bases, with 19 bases between them.

This rearrangement joins TRBV4-1 to TRBJ2-7, with a possible D match to TRBD2 (5 bases). The CDR3 extends over 18 amino acids. Deletions cut 0 bases from V and 3 bases from J, with 21 bases between. CDR1 MGHRA and CDR2 YSYEKL come from the germline V gene. CDR3 sequence: CASSQDSLTSASNYEQYF. For the CDR3, the DNA is TGCGCCAGCAGCCAAGATAGCCTTACTTCGGCTAGCAACTACGAGCAGTACTTC.

This clone was observed a handful of times. The chain uses TRBV4-3 and TRBJ2-3; 9 bases fit TRBD2. Losses at the gene ends were 0 bases for V and 1 base for J; bases not matched to a gene: 14. The length of the CDR3 is 20 residues. Looked up from germline, CDR1 is LGHNA and CDR2 is YSLEER. This chain's CDR3 is CASSQDLAGGSGGRTDTQYF. As DNA, the CDR3 is TGCGCCAGCAGCCAAGATCTAGCCGGGGGTAGCGGGGGCCGCACAGATACGCAGTATTTT.

V and J are TRBV28 and TRBJ1-5; D gene ambiguous. This CDR3 is built from 16 residues. CDR1 MDHEN and CDR2 SYDVKM come from the germline V gene. V lost 4 bases and J 2 bases, leaving 15 bases between the germline ends. The CDR3: CASSYPGWAGNQPQHF. The CDR3 DNA is TGTGCCAGCAGTTACCCCGGCTGGGCGGGCAATCAGCCCCAGCATTTT.

The rearrangement joins TRBV13 to TRBJ2-7; D is unresolved. Germline values: CDR1 PRHDT, CDR2 FYEKMQ (reference sequence). The CDR3 length is 11 residues. Trimming pared 6 bases from V and 7 bases from J, leaving 10 bases between. This CDR3 reads CASSPHYEQYF. The CDR3 nucleotides are TGTGCCAGCAGTCCCCACTATGAGCAGTACTTC.

V gene TRBV2 combines with J gene TRBJ1-3; tentative D call: TRBD1 (5 bases). V was shortened by 6 bases and J by 0 bases, with 12 bases between the two germline ends. This CDR3 is 15 amino acids long. Germline-derived CDR1 and CDR2 are SNHLY and FYNNEI. The CDR3 spells CASRSREGSGNTIYF. CDR3 DNA: TGTGCCAGCAGGAGCAGGGAAGGCTCTGGAAACACCATATATTTT.

The V call is TRBV11-2, the J call TRBJ2-3; D is perhaps TRBD2 (5 bases). CDR1 is SGHAT, CDR2 FQNNGV, per germline. The CDR3 sequence is 15 residues long. The V end was cut by 5 bases, the J end by 2 bases, with 14 bases between. The CDR3 nucleotides are TGTGCCAGCAGCCCCACCCTAGCCCACACAGATACGCAGTATTTT. It is translated as CASSPTLAHTDTQYF. The whole variable domain, filled in from reference TRBV11-2 and TRBJ2-3, reads EAGVAQSPRYKIIEKRQSVAFWCNPISGHATLYWYQQILGQGPKLLIQFQNNGVVDDSQLPKDRFSAERLKGVDSTLKIQPAKLEDSAVYLCASSPTLAHTDTQYFGPGTRLTVL.

The rearrangement links TRBV4-3 to TRBJ2-2, with D uncertain. The V end was cut by 8 bases, the J end by 8 bases, with 12 bases between. Germline loops: CDR1 LGHNA, CDR2 YSLEER. The CDR3 is made up of 12 amino acids. The CDR3 protein is CASRSEVGELFF. CDR3 in DNA: TGCGCCAGCCGAAGTGAGGTGGGGGAGCTGTTTTTT.

The genes are TRBV28 and TRBJ2-1; TRBD2 matches 8 bases. The CDR3 length is 14 residues. From germline, CDR1 is MDHEN and CDR2 SYDVKM. V trimming: 7 bases; J trimming: 7 bases; junction bases outside the gene matches: 9. As DNA, the CDR3 is TGTGCCAGCACCCCGCGGGGGGATGTAAATGAGCAGTTCTTC. This encodes CASTPRGDVNEQFF.

CDR3 loop: CASSELDFTAEAFF. CDR3 bases: TGTGCCAGCAGTGAATTGGACTTTACTGCTGAAGCTTTCTTT. The chain recombines TRBV25-1 with TRBJ1-1; D remains unclear. V lost 1 base to trimming and J lost 6 bases, with 12 bases between them. Per the germline V gene, CDR1 is MGHDK and CDR2 is SYGVNS. CDR3 length: 14 residues. The variable domain in full, completed from reference TRBV25-1 and TRBJ1-1, reads EADIYQTPRYLVIGTGKKITLECSQTMGHDKMYWYQQDPGMELHLIHYSYGVNSTEKGDLSSESTVSRIRTEHFPLTLESARPSHTSQYLCASSELDFTAEAFFGQGTRLTVV.

This sequence joins TRBV19 and TRBJ1-2; TRBD1 matches at 10 bases. V was clipped by 8 bases and J by 8 bases; unmatched bases: 14. CDR1 and CDR2 from the germline V gene are LNHDA and SQIVND (reference sequence). The CDR3 sequence is 15 residues long. CDR3 loop: CASQKGQGIGSGYTF. For the CDR3, the DNA is TGTGCCAGTCAGAAGGGACAGGGGATCGGGAGCGGCTACACCTTC.

The V and J genes are TRBV7-2 and TRBJ2-7, with D tentatively TRBD1 (6 bases). V was shortened by 5 bases and J by 3 bases, with 17 bases between the two germline ends. Germline CDR1 and CDR2: SGHTA and FQGNSA. The CDR3 has 15 amino acids. In DNA form, the CDR3 reads TGTGCCAGCAGCCTACCGGGACAAGTTTTCTACGAGCAGTACTTC. Translating it yields CASSLPGQVFYEQYF.

V is TRBV20-1 and J is TRBJ2-1, with D possibly TRBD1 on 5 matching bases. Germline-derived CDR1 and CDR2 are DFQATT and SNEGSKA (reference sequence). V was cut by 2 bases and J by 7 bases, with 6 bases left in between. The CDR3 spans 11 residues. The CDR3 DNA reads as TGCAGTGCTAGATCAGGGAATGAGCAGTTCTTC. Translation: CSARSGNEQFF.

V and J are TRBV9 and TRBJ2-7, with 8 bases identical to TRBD1. The germline gives CDR1 SGDLS, CDR2 YYNGEE. J lost 7 bases, V lost 3 bases, and 6 bases had no gene match. The CDR3 has 13 amino acids. The CDR3 DNA sequence: TGTGCCAGCAGCGGGGAAACAGGGGGGGAGCAGTACTTC. Residues: CASSGETGGEQYF.

The rearrangement links TRBV25-1 to TRBJ2-7; D ambiguous. This CDR3 is 12 amino acids long. CDR1 and CDR2 (germline): MGHDK, SYGVNS. V gave up 2 bases and J gave up 5 bases, with 7 bases separating them. For the CDR3, the DNA is TGTGCCAGCAGTGAAAGGGTTAACGAGCAGTACTTC. Its translation is CASSERVNEQYF.

This clone was seen a single time. V and J are TRBV11-2 and TRBJ2-7; the D gene is possibly TRBD2 (6 bases). Germline-derived CDR1 and CDR2 are SGHAT and FQNNGV. The V and J ends lost 4 bases and 4 bases respectively, with 17 bases between them. This CDR3 is 15 amino acids long. CDR3 sequence reads: CASSSLGGVAYEQYF. CDR3 DNA: TGTGCCAGCAGCTCCCTAGGAGGGGTAGCGTACGAGCAGTACTTC. Drawing the rest from reference TRBV11-2 and TRBJ2-7, the complete variable domain is EAGVAQSPRYKIIEKRQSVAFWCNPISGHATLYWYQQILGQGPKLLIQFQNNGVVDDSQLPKDRFSAERLKGVDSTLKIQPAKLEDSAVYLCASSSLGGVAYEQYFGPGTRLTVT.

The chain recombines TRBV7-8 with TRBJ2-1; TRBD2 aligns across 8 bases. This CDR3 is built from 16 residues. Germline V CDR1 and CDR2: SGHVS, FQNEAQ. J gave up 4 bases and V 5 bases, and 10 bases lay outside the gene matches. The chain's CDR3 is CASSPRGSGVYNEQFF. For the CDR3, the DNA is TGTGCCAGCAGCCCTCGGGGTAGCGGGGTGTACAATGAGCAGTTCTTC. Looking up the rest from reference TRBV7-8 and TRBJ2-1 gives the full variable domain: GAGVSQSPRYKVAKRGQDVALRCDPISGHVSLFWYQQALGQGPEFLTYFQNEAQLDKSGLPSDRFFAERPEGSVSTLKIQRTQQEDSAVYLCASSPRGSGVYNEQFFGPGTRLTVL.

V and J are TRBV30 and TRBJ1-1; D is ambiguous. The CDR3 is 15 amino acids. The germline V and J ends were trimmed by 1 base and 10 bases, with 22 bases remaining between them. The germline CDR1 and CDR2 sequences are GTSNPN and SVGIG (reference sequence). CDR3 sequence (DNA): TGTGCCTGGAGTGGGTTGAGGAGGTCCCTACCCGGAGCTTTCTTT. This gives the protein CAWSGLRRSLPGAFF.

About this clone: Other DNA sequences in the sample encode the same CDR3. The rearrangement joins TRBV2 to TRBJ2-7; D gene ambiguous. Trimming cost V 3 bases and J 5 bases, with 8 bases left between them. From germline, CDR1 is SNHLY and CDR2 FYNNEI. This CDR3 is built from 12 residues. The CDR3 is CASSETGHEQYF. CDR3 in DNA: TGTGCCAGCAGTGAGACTGGCCACGAGCAGTACTTC.

The rearrangement joins TRBV19 to TRBJ2-6; no clear D. The germline CDR1 and CDR2 sequences are LNHDA and SQIVND (reference sequence). The CDR3 consists of 14 residues. Deletions cut 7 bases from V and 3 bases from J, with 10 bases between. The CDR3 DNA reads as TGTGCCAGTACTCGGATGAGTGGGGCCAACGTCCTGACTTTC. Protein: CASTRMSGANVLTF.

The rearrangement uses TRBV11-3 and TRBJ1-2; D is undetermined. Trimming removed 5 bases at V and 8 bases at J, with 18 bases between. Looked up from germline, CDR1 is SGHNT and CDR2 is YENEEA. The CDR3 length is 14 residues. As DNA, the CDR3 is TGTGCCAGCAGCCGCGATGAGGCTTCGGTGGGCTACACCTTC. As protein: CASSRDEASVGYTF. Full variable domain (missing parts from reference TRBV11-3 and TRBJ1-2): EAGVVQSPRYKIIEKKQPVAFWCNPISGHNTLYWYLQNLGQGPELLIRYENEEAVDDSQLPKDRFSAERLKGVDSTLKIQPAELGDSAVYLCASSRDEASVGYTFGSGTRLTVV.